This T cell receptor beta chain was retrieved from a study of tumor-infiltrating lymphocytes in primary liver carcinoma. Whole-study findings and limits: Lesser overlap characterized tumor-adjacent and tumor-blood pairs relative to tumor region pairs.

This CDR3 region has 13 residues. Deletions cut 6 bases from V and 4 bases from J, with 13 bases between. Germline values: CDR1 MNHNS, CDR2 SASEGT. This clonotype was observed many times. The antigen remains unidentified. Unsorted bulk tissue of roughly 18-31 mg yielded co-extracted RNA and DNA. There were over 75% viable tumor cells in every single sample of tumor. TCR beta cDNA came from roughly 0.45 ug total RNA, primed with a constant-region primer. Nested multiplex PCR, run for three rounds with slightly modified ARM-PCR, yielded TCR beta libraries. The two initial PCR rounds, around 10 cycles each, used TRBV1-TRBV30 forward and C-beta reverse primers. Using its own MiXCR run on the multiplex PCR reads, TCRdb lists one record per CDR3 protein. The sample lists 90,000 to 100,000 distinct CDR3 sequences, around 63% occurring once.

The clonotype comes from a woman aged 55-69 years with primary liver carcinoma and hepatitis B virus infection. The material sequenced was liver tumor tissue from sampling region 5. The subset here: tumor region T5, tumor centre. This chain uses TRBV6-1 with TRBJ2-7; the D is unclear. This CDR3 is CASSPFGLYEQYF. In DNA form, the CDR3 reads TGTGCCAGCAGCCCTTTTGGGCTGTACGAGCAGTACTTC.